This T cell receptor beta chain derives from a study of blood T cell repertoires in COVID-19. The overall study: Sites across the United States, Italy and Spain contributed samples from acute and convalescent COVID-19. PBMCs, B-cell-depleted T cells, or T cells provided the cDNA or gDNA that made up the material.

Per the study methods: The authors estimated nucleated cell counts from reference gene primer amplification. TCRdb's table, derived via immunoSEQ multiplex PCR, lists solely in-frame clones and lacks some. The D gene and trimming were derived from the DNA, and the V and J assignments and clone size from that table. The sample includes over 100,000 clones, nearly 70% of them seen just once. Sequencing was done on a sample of peripheral blood. This receptor was obtained from a woman aged 70 to 79 with acute or convalescent COVID-19.

The CDR3 nucleotides are TGTGCCAGCAGTTTAATGGCAGGGGGCTCCTATGGCTACACCTTC. It codes for CASSLMAGGSYGYTF. The V and J genes are TRBV28 and TRBJ1-2; 8 bases agree with TRBD1. V lost 2 bases, J lost 4 bases, and 6 bases stayed unmatched. The CDR3 covers 15 residues. CDR1 and CDR2 from the germline V gene are MDHEN and SYDVKM.